This T cell receptor beta chain was sequenced for a study of T cells in localized non-small cell lung cancer. Assay used: immunoSEQ multiplex PCR; TCRdb lists only in-frame clones, some missing. The data contain tens of thousands of clones, around 86% of them singletons. The study's findings and limits: Compared with tumor, uninvolved adjacent lung displayed greater T cell clonality, ranking highest overall.

V shed 3 bases and J shed 0 bases, with 6 bases lying between them. Germline V gene data show CDR1 as SGHDN and CDR2 as FVKESK. The CDR3 has 14 residues. A remark on this clone: Its antigen is unknown.

The chain joins TRBV14 to TRBJ1-5; no firm D call. This receptor was obtained from a man aged 35 to 70 with stage II squamous cell lung carcinoma. This sample comprised PBMCs, obtained before any cancer treatment. CDR3 sequence: CASSQGNSNQPQHF. For the CDR3, the DNA is TGTGCCAGCAGCCAGGGGAATAGCAATCAGCCCCAGCATTTT.